This record looks at one TCR beta chain sequence and its context. Antigen unknown. The entry originates in a study of cytomegalovirus exposure and HLA in healthy donors. General study results and limits: Follow-up analysis found HLA locus-dependent TCR association rates, highest for DRB1 and lowest for HLA-C.

Germline V gene sequence: CDR1 SGHAT, CDR2 FQNNGV. The CDR3 runs to 15 residues. The V and J ends lost 3 bases and 1 base respectively, with 12 bases between them. Each donor's status was that of a healthy bone marrow donor. Vbeta (60) and Jbeta (13) primers were used in the PCR. Profiling relied on immunoSEQ multiplex PCR, and the TCRdb table lists in-frame clones only, not all of them. The sample has about 190,000 clones, roughly four fifths seen once. The TCR was taken from a woman in her 30s in good health and CMV-seropositive. The rearrangement uses TRBV11-2 and TRBJ1-1; D is possibly TRBD1 (5 bases). The sequenced material came from PBMCs. The CDR3 loop is CASSFWGGENTEAFF. CDR3 nucleotides: TGTGCCAGCAGCTTTTGGGGGGGGGAGAACACTGAAGCTTTCTTT.